This T cell receptor beta chain was obtained from a study of CD8 T cells in Susac syndrome. Points on this clonotype: The antigen remains unidentified.

Germline V lookup: CDR1 SQVTM, CDR2 ANQGSEA. The CDR3 has 15 amino acids. V lost 0 bases, J lost 5 bases, and 17 bases lay in between. Random hexamers primed reverse transcription of about 0.45 to 1 ug RNA. Across 54 Vbeta and 13 Jbeta, immunoSEQ multiplex PCR amplified TCR beta CDR3. TCRdb reprocessed the immunoSEQ multiplex PCR reads via MiXCR and lists one record per CDR3 protein. This table holds about 400,000 distinct CDR3 sequences, 75% to 90% found once. Sequencing of TCR beta was carried out in blood CD8+ and CD4+ T cells. TEMRA cells were FACS-enriched, and CD8+ and CD4+ T cells were isolated negatively. Study-level findings and limits: Individuals included in the TCR sequencing and HLA analysis were acknowledged by the study to be relatively few in number.

The chain carries TRBV29-1 and TRBJ2-7, with D tentatively TRBD1 (6 bases). The material sequenced was CD8+ T cells from PBMCs. The sequence came from a human donor with multiple sclerosis. Here the CDR3 reads CSVEEGSRGWDEQYF. The DNA for the CDR3 is TGCAGCGTTGAAGAAGGGAGCAGGGGTTGGGACGAGCAGTACTTC.